The 10 T cell receptor beta chains in this list originate from one sample, sequenced in a study of regulatory T cells in long-lasting Graves disease. Libraries of TCR beta came from iRepertoire HTBI primers plus Arm-PCR of CDR3 regions. TCRdb used MiXCR to reprocess the multiplex PCR reads, holding one entry per CDR3 protein. The profile shows some 220,000 distinct CDR3 sequences, roughly 19% of them singletons. Time point: newly diagnosed GD, antithyroid drugs for less than 3 months. Generation of the TCR library employed RNA extracted from PBMCs. This same sample was also taken into another study, of T cells in Graves' hyperthyroidism and ophthalmopathy.

The sample here was peripheral blood mononuclear cells (PBMCs), taken at new diagnosis, from a patient treated with antithyroid drugs. All receptors come from a woman aged 30 to 39 with Graves disease.

This clonotype occurred many times. V and J are TRBV6-5 and TRBJ1-5, with D possibly being TRBD1 (6 bases). Germline V gives CDR1 MNHEY, CDR2 SVGAGI. With 4 bases removed from V and 7 bases from J, the gap between germline ends came to 20 bases. CDR3 length: 16 residues. DNA of the CDR3: TGTGCCAGCAGTTGGTCAACAGGGTTGGAGGGGCAGCCCCAGCATTTT. As protein: CASSWSTGLEGQPQHF.

The chain couples TRBV13 to TRBJ2-7; TRBD1 matches 7 bases. The CDR3 is 16 residues long. The trim removed 5 bases at V and 5 bases at J, leaving 15 bases unmatched. The V gene's germline CDR1 is PRHDT and CDR2 FYEKMQ (reference sequence). The chain's CDR3 is CASSLPRQGGRNEQYF. In DNA form, the CDR3 reads TGTGCCAGCAGCCTCCCCCGACAGGGTGGGAGAAACGAGCAGTACTTC. The whole variable domain, filled in from reference TRBV13 and TRBJ2-7, reads AAGVIQSPRHLIKEKRETATLKCYPIPRHDTVYWYQQGPGQDPQFLISFYEKMQSDKGSIPDRFSAQQFSDYHSELNMSSLELGDSALYFCASSLPRQGGRNEQYFGPGTRLTVT.

The V gene is TRBV11-1, the J gene TRBJ2-3; the D gene is possibly TRBD1 (6 bases). There are 15 residues in the CDR3. V was clipped by 5 bases and J by 1 base, with 13 bases between them. In germline, CDR1 is SGHAT, CDR2 FQDESV (reference sequence). Here the CDR3 DNA reads TGTGCCAGCAGCACCCAGGGGTTTGGCACAGATACGCAGTATTTT. It is translated as CASSTQGFGTDTQYF.

For this clonotype: The conserved final phenylalanine or tryptophan is absent from the CDR3, which likely points to a read error. The chain recombines TRBV19 with TRBJ1-2; D is ambiguous. Between the trimmed V and J ends, which lost 3 bases and 5 bases, there was a span of 19 bases. The CDR3 spans 16 residues. Germline V lookup: CDR1 LNHDA, CDR2 SQIVND (reference sequence). The CDR3 sequence is CASSIVQTNHLYGYTL. The DNA of the CDR3 is TGTGCCAGTAGTATTGTACAGACTAACCACCTGTATGGCTACACCCTC.

This clonotype was seen ten or more times. The chain employs TRBV30 and TRBJ1-6; TRBD1 agrees at 8 bases. The CDR3 has 13 residues. Germline CDR1 reads GTSNPN; CDR2 reads SVGIG (reference sequence). The V gene end was trimmed by 3 bases and the J gene end by 9 bases; junction bases not matched to a gene: 4. The CDR3, as DNA: TGTGCCTGGAGCCGGGACAGGTCTTCACCCCTCCACTTT. Translated, it gives CAWSRDRSSPLHF.

This sequence joins TRBV13 and TRBJ2-5; D perhaps matches TRBD2 (6 bases). Germline V gives CDR1 PRHDT, CDR2 FYEKMQ (reference sequence). V was pared by 0 bases and J by 2 bases, with 16 bases between. The length of the CDR3 is 17 residues. Here the CDR3 DNA reads TGTGCCAGCAGCTTAGGCCTACGAGGTGGGGGGCAAGAGACCCAGTACTTC. Its translation is CASSLGLRGGGQETQYF.

This clonotype was detected many times. The V call is TRBV29-1, the J call TRBJ1-1, with no clear D. This CDR3 is built from 12 residues. V was trimmed by 7 bases and J by 4 bases, leaving 13 bases between them. Germline V CDR1 and CDR2: SQVTM, ANQGSEA. The chain's CDR3 is CSALTRTTEAFF. The CDR3 DNA reads TGCAGCGCGTTGACAAGAACCACTGAAGCTTTCTTT.

V usage is TRBV30 and J usage is TRBJ2-2; no definite D call. From germline, CDR1 is GTSNPN and CDR2 SVGIG (reference sequence). V was trimmed by 5 bases and J by 1 base, leaving 11 bases between them. The CDR3 extends over 14 amino acids. The CDR3 loop reads CAWHYGLNTGELFF. Here the CDR3 DNA reads TGTGCCTGGCATTATGGATTGAACACCGGGGAGCTGTTTTTT.

This clonotype was found many times. The chain employs TRBV4-2 and TRBJ2-1; 8 bases match TRBD2. The CDR3 extends over 16 amino acids. V shed 0 bases and J 6 bases; nucleotides not matched to a gene: 7. The V gene's germline CDR1 is LGHNA and CDR2 YNFKEQ. CDR3 protein: CASSQEGASGSNEQFF. CDR3 bases: TGTGCCAGCAGCCAAGAAGGGGCTAGCGGGTCCAATGAGCAGTTCTTC.

This clonotype has ten or more counts. V is TRBV10-3 and J is TRBJ2-3; 9 nucleotides line up with TRBD2. Germline V gene lookup returns CDR1 ENHRY and CDR2 SYGVKD. The V segment lost 7 bases and the J segment 1 base; nucleotides outside the gene matches: 9. CDR3 length: 16 amino acids. The CDR3 bases are TGTGCCATCACCCGAAAAGGCGGGGGGGGCACAGATACGCAGTATTTT. Protein: CAITRKGGGGTDTQYF.